Presented here are 16 T cell receptor beta chains from one specimen sequenced in a study of radiotherapy plus CTLA-4 blockade in lung cancer (dated by TCRdb to the late 2010s). Library prep was done by the immunoSEQ multiplex PCR assay. Not all clones reach the TCRdb copy of this immuneACCESS table, which keeps in-frame sequences only. Checked studies attribute under half of the gap to unresolved V genes and leave the rest unexplained. The sample table contains 75,000 to 100,000 clones; only one count was recorded for 65% to 85% of them. The ten largest clones take up approximately 2.6% of the sample. This sample comprised peripheral blood, obtained from a patient treated with radiotherapy plus ipilimumab. Source of these receptors: a human donor with non-small cell lung cancer who had a partial response to radiotherapy plus ipilimumab. Some clones in this sample may be carry-over from other donors' samples.

This clone has just a few counts. The rearrangement joins TRBV7-9 to TRBJ2-7; 10 nucleotides agree with TRBD2. Looked up from germline, CDR1 is SEHNR and CDR2 is FQNEAQ (reference sequence). The V and J ends lost 1 base and 7 bases, in that order; junction bases with no gene match: 4. The CDR3 has 14 amino acids. The CDR3, as DNA: TGTGCCAGCAGCTTAGGGCTAGCGGGGGAGGAGCAGTACTTC. It is translated as CASSLGLAGEEQYF.

V usage is TRBV5-1 and J usage is TRBJ2-5; TRBD2 aligns across 13 bases. The J call is in doubt because the DNA end fits TRBJ2-7 better. Germline V gene lookup returns CDR1 SGHRS and CDR2 YFSETQ. This CDR3 region has 17 residues. The CDR3 protein is CASSPGLAGAPQLEQYF. CDR3 DNA: TGCGCCAGCAGCCCCGGACTAGCGGGAGCCCCCCAACTCGAGCAGTACTTC.

This clone was found a few times. V is TRBV6-1 and J is TRBJ2-7, with D possibly TRBD1 on 6 matching bases. The CDR3 is 14 residues long. V dropped 5 bases and J dropped 2 bases, with 13 bases sitting between them. CDR1 and CDR2 from the germline V gene are MNHNS and SASEGT. The DNA of the CDR3 is TGTGCCAGCAGTCAGGACAGATTCCCCTACGAGCAGTACTTC. Residues: CASSQDRFPYEQYF.

This chain uses TRBV5-1 with TRBJ2-3, with 11 bases matching TRBD2. The trim removed 3 bases at V and 1 base at J, leaving 1 base unmatched. The CDR3 loop spans 15 amino acids. The germline CDR1 and CDR2 sequences are SGHRS and YFSETQ. This chain's CDR3 is CASSSLAGGTDTQYF. CDR3 nucleotide sequence: TGCGCCAGCAGCTCACTAGCGGGGGGCACAGATACGCAGTATTTT. The full variable domain, with the rest looked up from reference TRBV5-1 and TRBJ2-3, is KAGVTQTPRYLIKTRGQQVTLSCSPISGHRSVSWYQQTPGQGLQFLFEYFSETQRNKGNFPGRFSGRQFSNSRSEMNVSTLELGDSALYLCASSSLAGGTDTQYFGPGTRLTVL.

This clone appeared once. The DNA of the CDR3 is TGTGCCAGCAGCTTATGGGGCAGAGAACCCAATGAGCAGTTCTTC. Translating it yields CASSLWGREPNEQFF. The rearrangement joins TRBV7-9 to TRBJ2-1, with D possibly TRBD1 on 5 matching bases. Germline CDR1 reads SEHNR; CDR2 reads FQNEAQ (reference sequence). CDR3 size: 15 residues. V was shortened by 2 bases and J by 6 bases, with 14 bases between the two germline ends.

J is TRBJ2-5 and V is TRBV7-9; 8 bases align to TRBD2. The CDR3 runs to 16 residues. V trimming: 6 bases; J trimming: 1 base; junction bases outside the gene matches: 10. Per germline, CDR1 SEHNR and CDR2 FQNEAQ (reference sequence). CDR3 in DNA: TGTGCCAGCAGACCCAGGGGCGGGAGGCTCCAAGAGACCCAGTACTTC. Translated: CASRPRGGRLQETQYF.

The rearrangement links TRBV28 to TRBJ1-2; possibly TRBD1 for D (6 bases). The CDR3 has 16 amino acids. Germline-derived CDR1 and CDR2 are MDHEN and SYDVKM. Trimming took off 6 bases at V and 5 bases at J, with 22 bases between the two ends. The CDR3: CASSLVRIQQGYGYTF. The CDR3 DNA sequence: TGTGCCAGCAGCCTCGTCCGAATCCAACAGGGTTATGGCTACACCTTC.

This clone was seen only once. The chain uses TRBV18 and TRBJ1-6; TRBD1 matches 9 bases. This CDR3 is 15 amino acids long. Germline CDR1 KGHSH, CDR2 LQKENI. Germline trimming cut 6 bases from V and 7 bases from J; bases unmatched to any gene: 7. CDR3 nucleotide sequence: TGTGCCAGCTCCGGGACCGGGACAGGGAATTCACCCCTCCACTTT. This encodes CASSGTGTGNSPLHF.

The J gene is TRBJ2-5, the V gene TRBV27; 10 nucleotides agree with TRBD2. This CDR3 is 14 amino acids long. Germline CDR1 and CDR2: MNHEY and SMNVEV (reference sequence). With 5 bases clipped from V and 5 bases from J, the junction kept 5 bases outside the gene matches. This chain's CDR3 is CASSGLAVGETQYF. The CDR3 coding sequence is TGTGCCAGCAGTGGACTAGCGGTGGGGGAGACCCAGTACTTC.

Details on this clone: The junction departs from the called germline gene at one end, perhaps through a read error. The chain uses TRBV5-4 and TRBJ2-3, with TRBD1 matching 8 bases. This CDR3 is 13 amino acids long. Germline V CDR1 and CDR2: SGHNT, YYREEE (reference sequence). CDR3 residues: CANSQGATDTQYF. CDR3 nucleotide sequence: TGTGCCAACAGCCAGGGGGCGACAGATACGCAGTATTTT.

The chain uses TRBV30 and TRBJ2-7; unclear D gene. The CDR3 totals 12 residues. Germline CDR1 GTSNPN, CDR2 SVGIG (reference sequence). V was shortened by 5 bases and J by 1 base, with 9 bases between the two germline ends. This CDR3 is CAWSRTSYEQYF. As DNA, the CDR3 is TGTGCCTGGTCGAGAACTTCCTACGAGCAGTACTTC.

The J gene is TRBJ2-1, the V gene TRBV4-3; 12 positions match TRBD2. After removal of 0 bases from V and 2 bases from J, the junction contained 11 bases not matched to a gene. The CDR3 is made up of 20 amino acids. Per germline, CDR1 LGHNA and CDR2 YSLEER. This CDR3 reads CASSQDWVPSGGAPYNEQFF. In DNA, the CDR3 is TGCGCCAGCAGCCAAGATTGGGTTCCTAGCGGGGGGGCCCCCTACAATGAGCAGTTCTTC.

The sample holds a few counts of this clone. The CDR3: CASRSRGLEKLFF. The CDR3 DNA reads TGTGCCAGCAGATCCAGGGGGCTTGAAAAACTGTTTTTT. The V gene is TRBV2, the J gene TRBJ1-4, with 8 bases matching TRBD1. The ends lost 6 bases at V and 7 bases at J; junction bases unmatched: 4. The CDR3 covers 13 residues. CDR1 is SNHLY, CDR2 FYNNEI, per germline.

This chain links TRBV28 with TRBJ2-5, with 10 bases identical to TRBD2. The CDR3 consists of 15 residues. CDR1 is MDHEN and CDR2 is SYDVKM in the germline V gene. Germline trimming cut 3 bases from V and 5 bases from J; bases unmatched to any gene: 6. CDR3 DNA sequence: TGTGCCAGCAGTTTCCTAGCGGGAGCCCGGGAGACCCAGTACTTC. Its translation: CASSFLAGARETQYF.

J is TRBJ2-1 and V is TRBV11-3; 9 positions agree with TRBD2. This CDR3 contains 15 residues. The V gene end was trimmed by 4 bases and the J gene end by 4 bases; junction bases not matched to a gene: 5. Germline values: CDR1 SGHNT, CDR2 YENEEA. CDR3 region: CASSSTSGAYNEQFF. The CDR3 DNA sequence: TGTGCCAGCAGCTCGACTAGCGGAGCATACAATGAGCAGTTCTTC.

V usage is TRBV18 and J usage is TRBJ1-6; D not certain. Germline V gives CDR1 KGHSH, CDR2 LQKENI. CDR3 size: 14 residues. Trimming took off 2 bases at V and 9 bases at J, with 11 bases between the two ends. For the CDR3, the DNA is TGTGCCAGCTCACCAAGGGAGGACGGTTCACCCCTCCACTTT. It specifies CASSPREDGSPLHF.